These T cell receptor beta chains were read from a single sample in a study of CD8+ T cells in alopecia areata. Measured with immunoSEQ multiplex PCR; TCRdb has only the in-frame clones, and not every one. The data show about 120,000 clones, with around 45% seen just once and approximately 10% held by the top ten. The specimen sequenced was NKG2D-low CD8+ T cells sorted from blood. The receptors derive from a human donor with alopecia areata. Each CDR3 is given with its conserved first and last residue. The D gene is left open where the match is weak. Expanded clones are given a class, and other clones once, few, many or no size at all.

j_gene,v_gene,abundance,d_gene,CDR3nt,CDR3aa
TRBJ2-7,TRBV29-1,-,-,TGCAGCGTTGAAGATGTCGGACAGACCGAGCAGTACTTC,CSVEDVGQTEQYF
TRBJ2-3,TRBV5-6,-,-,TGTGCCAGCAGCTTCGGATCCCCAACGGATACGCAGTATTTT,CASSFGSPTDTQYF
TRBJ2-3,TRBV29-1,-,TRBD2,TGCAGCGTCTTAGCGGGATCTGGAGATACGCAGTATTTT,CSVLAGSGDTQYF
TRBJ1-6,TRBV4-1,-,-,TGCGCCAGCAGCCAAGTCCAAATAAGCTCCTATAATTCACCCCTCCACTTT,CASSQVQISSYNSPLHF
TRBJ2-3,TRBV7-9,-,TRBD2,TGTGCCAGCAGCTTAGCCCCTAGCGGGAGCTCGGATACGCAGTATTTT,CASSLAPSGSSDTQYF
TRBJ2-1,TRBV7-9,few,-,TGTGCCAGCAGCTTAGCGGTAAGCCATGAGCAGTTCTTC,CASSLAVSHEQFF
TRBJ2-5,TRBV29-1,-,TRBD1,TGCAGCGTTGATGAGGGGACAGGGGAAGAGACCCAGTACTTC,CSVDEGTGEETQYF
TRBJ1-2,TRBV25-1,once,-,TGTGCCAGCTCCGAAGGGAGGTTCTATGGCTACACCTTC,CASSEGRFYGYTF
TRBJ2-3,TRBV11-2,-,-,TGTGCCAGCAGCTTAGTTGGTGGTAGCACAGATACGCAGTATTTT,CASSLVGGSTDTQYF
TRBJ2-4,TRBV5-6,-,-,TGTGCCAGCAGTCCTGGGCGGGACATTCAGTACTTC,CASSPGRDIQYF
TRBJ1-1,TRBV10-3,-,-,TGTGCCATCAGTGATATTGGCAACAACACTGAAGCTTTCTTT,CAISDIGNNTEAFF
TRBJ1-6,TRBV29-1,-,TRBD1,TGCAGCGTTGAGACCAGGGGGCGTAATTCACCCCTCCACTTT,CSVETRGRNSPLHF
TRBJ2-7,TRBV30,-,TRBD1,TGTGCCTGGACCGTCGGGACAGGGGTGTACGAGCAGTACTTC,CAWTVGTGVYEQYF
TRBJ2-2,TRBV29-1,few,-,TGCAGCGTTGGCTGGGGGAATTACGGGGAGCTGTTTTTT,CSVGWGNYGELFF
TRBJ1-1,TRBV29-1,-,-,TGCAGCGGGGAGGGGGAAGCACCTGAAGCTTTCTTT,CSGEGEAPEAFF
TRBJ1-5,TRBV30,-,-,TGTGCCTGGGGGATCACAGGGCTACATCAGCCCCAGCATTTT,CAWGITGLHQPQHF
TRBJ1-2,TRBV14,few,-,TGTGCCAGCAGCCCAGGTGACGGCTATGGCTACACCTTC,CASSPGDGYGYTF
TRBJ2-7,TRBV30,-,-,TGTGCCTGGGAGGGCAGAAGGTCATACGAGCAGTACTTC,CAWEGRRSYEQYF
TRBJ2-1,TRBV12-5,few,-,TGTGCTAGTGGTTTCCCAGGGGTGCGGGAGCAGTTCTTC,CASGFPGVREQFF